This TCR beta chain is from a study of CD8 T cells in Susac syndrome. The CDR3 runs to 11 residues. Germline V gene data show CDR1 as LNHDA and CDR2 as SQIVND (reference sequence). V lost 7 bases, J lost 4 bases, and 5 bases lay in between. Random hexamers served to reverse transcribe about 0.45 to 1 ug RNA. TCRdb reanalysed the immunoSEQ multiplex PCR reads using MiXCR and keeps one entry per CDR3 protein. The table includes about 300,000 distinct CDR3 sequences, approximately 85% detected once. The gene calls are TRBV19 and TRBJ1-3, with D unresolved. The sequence was obtained from a human donor with multiple sclerosis. The sample taken for sequencing was CD8+ T cells from PBMCs. In DNA form, the CDR3 reads TGTGCCAGTATGATCGGAAACACCATATATTTT. Translation: CASMIGNTIYF.